This is a list of T cell receptor beta chains from one sample in a study of cytomegalovirus exposure and HLA in healthy donors. The protocol was immunoSEQ multiplex PCR, while the TCRdb copy is restricted to in-frame clones and leaves out a portion. The sample has some 130,000 clones, 80% seen once. Input material: PBMCs. The receptors here all came from a woman aged 40 to 50 in good health and CMV-seronegative. The CDR3 runs from the conserved cysteine through the conserved F or W. Each record gives: D gene, clone size, J gene, V gene, CDR3 DNA, CDR3 protein. D genes are given only for firm matches. The size entry is marked missing in some rows and otherwise reads once, few, many or a size class.

d_call: -
clone_size: -
j_call: TRBJ1-1
v_call: TRBV20-1
cdr3_nt: TGCAGTGCTACCCTGTTCTCTGAAGCTTTCTTT
cdr3_aa: CSATLFSEAFF

d_call: -
clone_size: -
j_call: TRBJ1-2
v_call: TRBV29-1
cdr3_nt: TGCAGCGTTTATTTGGCAGGGGTACGTGGCTACACCTTC
cdr3_aa: CSVYLAGVRGYTF

d_call: TRBD1
clone_size: few
j_call: TRBJ2-2
v_call: TRBV5-1
cdr3_nt: TGCGCCAGCAGCTGGGACAGGGGGTACACCGGGGAGCTGTTTTTT
cdr3_aa: CASSWDRGYTGELFF

d_call: -
clone_size: -
j_call: TRBJ1-1
v_call: TRBV11-2
cdr3_nt: TGTGCCAGCAGCTTCAGGGCCCCGAACACTGAAGCTTTCTTT
cdr3_aa: CASSFRAPNTEAFF

d_call: TRBD1
clone_size: -
j_call: TRBJ1-4
v_call: TRBV29-1
cdr3_nt: TGCAGCGTTGGACAGGGTTTCAAACTGTTTTTT
cdr3_aa: CSVGQGFKLFF

d_call: -
clone_size: few
j_call: TRBJ2-6
v_call: TRBV7-9
cdr3_nt: TGTGCCAGCAGCTTAACCGGGGGCTCTGGGGCCAACGTCCTGACTTTC
cdr3_aa: CASSLTGGSGANVLTF

d_call: -
clone_size: -
j_call: TRBJ2-1
v_call: TRBV14
cdr3_nt: TGTGCCAGCAGCCAAGTGTCAGGTAGAGTAGATGAGCAGTTCTTC
cdr3_aa: CASSQVSGRVDEQFF

d_call: TRBD2
clone_size: -
j_call: TRBJ2-7
v_call: TRBV7-2
cdr3_nt: TGTGCCAGCAGCTTAGATAGGCTAGCGGCTCCCTACGAGCAGTACTTC
cdr3_aa: CASSLDRLAAPYEQYF

d_call: TRBD1
clone_size: -
j_call: TRBJ1-2
v_call: TRBV2
cdr3_nt: TGTGCCAGCAGAGGGACAGCCTATGGCTACACCTTC
cdr3_aa: CASRGTAYGYTF

d_call: TRBD2
clone_size: -
j_call: TRBJ2-1
v_call: TRBV19
cdr3_nt: TGTGCCAGTAGTATAGGGACTAGCGGCTACAATGAGCAGTTCTTC
cdr3_aa: CASSIGTSGYNEQFF